This TCR beta chain emerged from a study of metastatic and nonmetastatic thyroid tumors. Overall study: Across peripheral blood and tumor or nodule tissue samples taken from malignant and benign thyroid patients, the repertoires were compared with one another.

Original processing methods: Built for papillary thyroid cancer, a distant-metastasis classifier drew on CDR3 differences across clinicopathological groups. TCRdb called clones again from the PCR reads with MiXCR. The V and J calls follow TCRdb's processing rather than the paper's. The sample lists fewer than 15,000 clones, around a fifth occurring once. No patient received treatment before thyroid surgery. This clone was found a few times. Its antigen remains unidentified. The germline V gene has CDR1 MGHDK and CDR2 SYGVNS. Trimming shortened V by 3 bases and J by 2 bases, and 20 bases separated the two germline ends. The CDR3 spans 17 residues. Overall study results and limits: Reported TCR beta diversity, measured in blood and tumor, was significantly higher for malignant thyroid tumors than for benign nodules.

V usage is TRBV25-1 and J usage is TRBJ2-7; D is unresolved. The sequenced material came from adjacent normal tissue. The clonotype was recovered from a female donor with papillary thyroid cancer or a benign thyroid nodule (not recorded which). Some clones in this sample may be carry-over from other donors' samples. CDR3 sequence reads: CASSDSLGRTHPYEQYF. The CDR3 region has the DNA TGTGCCAGCAGTGATAGTCTTGGTCGAACCCATCCCTACGAGCAGTACTTC.